The 20 T cell receptor beta chains in this list originate from one sample, sequenced in a study of regulatory T cells in long-lasting Graves disease. Time point here: persistent/refractory GD, antithyroid drugs over 5 years with positive TRAb. After RNA was extracted from PBMCs, the TCR library was made from it. The TCR beta library used iRepertoire HTBI primers with Arm-PCR amplification of CDR3. MiXCR, applied by TCRdb to the multiplex PCR reads, yields one record per CDR3 protein. This table holds 350,000 to 450,000 distinct CDR3 sequences, 20% to 25% found once. The sequences come from peripheral blood mononuclear cells (PBMCs), collected when the disease was refractory, from a patient treated with antithyroid drugs. These receptors were collected from a woman aged 40 to 49 with Graves disease.

This clonotype was seen many times. This chain links TRBV20-1 with TRBJ2-7; 9 bases fit TRBD2. CDR3 length equals 16 residues. Germline V CDR1 and CDR2: DFQATT, SNEGSKA (reference sequence). V shed 3 bases, J shed 4 bases, and the junction held 13 bases outside the gene matches. The CDR3: CSASGWGLAGPYEQYF. The DNA for the CDR3 is TGCAGTGCTAGTGGTTGGGGTCTAGCGGGACCATACGAGCAGTACTTC.

In its sample, this clonotype was seen many times. The V and J genes are TRBV28 and TRBJ1-4, with a possible D match to TRBD1 (5 bases). Looked up from germline, CDR1 is MDHEN and CDR2 is SYDVKM. The V and J ends lost 8 bases and 8 bases respectively, with 15 bases between them. CDR3 length equals 13 residues. CDR3 DNA: TGTGCCAGCCTAGACAGATCGGGGGAAAAACTGTTTTTT. Translated, it gives CASLDRSGEKLFF.

This clonotype was detected many times. The chain has TRBV6-5 and TRBJ2-5; TRBD1 matches 10 bases. Germline trimming cut 2 bases from V and 5 bases from J; bases unmatched to any gene: 2. The CDR3 totals 14 residues. Per the germline V gene, CDR1 is MNHEY and CDR2 is SVGAGI. DNA of the CDR3: TGTGCCAGCAGTTACCAGGACAGGGGGGAGACCCAGTACTTC. This gives the protein CASSYQDRGETQYF.

This clonotype was detected only a few times. This sequence joins TRBV5-5 and TRBJ2-7, with 9 bases matching TRBD1. The CDR3 covers 16 residues. Germline V CDR1 and CDR2: SGHKS, YYEKEE (reference sequence). The junction had 9 bases not matched to a gene; V was cut back by 4 bases and J by 1 base. The CDR3 sequence is CASSPLNRGQSYEQYF. The CDR3 nucleotides are TGTGCCAGCAGCCCGTTAAACAGGGGGCAGTCCTACGAGCAGTACTTC.

The chain uses TRBV5-1 and TRBJ2-5; 9 bases match TRBD1. CDR1 and CDR2 from the germline V gene are SGHRS and YFSETQ. The V gene end was trimmed by 0 bases and the J gene end by 2 bases; junction bases not matched to a gene: 5. The CDR3 is 16 amino acids. This CDR3 reads CASSLATGGGQETQYF. In DNA, the CDR3 is TGCGCCAGCAGCTTGGCGACAGGGGGTGGGCAAGAGACCCAGTACTTC. Combining the CDR3 with reference TRBV5-1 and TRBJ2-5 gives the whole variable domain KAGVTQTPRYLIKTRGQQVTLSCSPISGHRSVSWYQQTPGQGLQFLFEYFSETQRNKGNFPGRFSGRQFSNSRSEMNVSTLELGDSALYLCASSLATGGGQETQYFGPGTRLLVL.

This clonotype was seen at least ten times. The rearrangement uses TRBV28 and TRBJ2-7; TRBD2 matches 8 bases. Germline V gene sequence: CDR1 MDHEN, CDR2 SYDVKM. J lost 4 bases, V lost 3 bases, and 11 bases had no gene match. The CDR3 length is 16 residues. This CDR3 is CASSFFSTSGWYEQYF. CDR3 sequence (DNA): TGTGCCAGCAGTTTTTTCAGCACTAGCGGCTGGTACGAGCAGTACTTC. The full variable domain, completed using reference TRBV28 and TRBJ2-7, is DVKVTQSSRYLVKRTGEKVFLECVQDMDHENMFWYRQDPGLGLRLIYFSYDVKMKEKGDIPEGYSVSREKKERFSLILESASTNQTSMYLCASSFFSTSGWYEQYFGPGTRLTVT.

V and J are TRBV12-3 or TRBV12-4 and TRBJ1-3; no firm D call. CDR3 length: 13 amino acids. V shed 3 bases and J shed 6 bases, with 9 bases lying between them. CDR3 in DNA: TGTGCCAGCAGTTTCCGGGAGGAAAACACCATATATTTT. Amino acids: CASSFREENTIYF.

In its sample, this clonotype was seen a few times. The chain links TRBV2 to TRBJ2-2; TRBD1 matches at 11 bases. Germline CDR1 SNHLY, CDR2 FYNNEI. This CDR3 contains 20 residues. The trim removed 6 bases at V and 5 bases at J, leaving 20 bases unmatched. The CDR3 DNA reads as TGTGCCAGCAGGGGGGGGGACAGGGGGTTTTTTTCGAGGGTGACCGGGGAGCTGTTTTTT. It is translated as CASRGGDRGFFSRVTGELFF.

This clonotype was seen at least ten times. This rearrangement joins TRBV20-1 to TRBJ1-5; TRBD1 might be the D (5 bases). Germline CDR1 DFQATT, CDR2 SNEGSKA (reference sequence). Trimming pared 2 bases from V and 4 bases from J, leaving 12 bases between. The CDR3 spans 14 residues. In DNA, the CDR3 is TGCAGTGCTAGATCAGGGCGGAGGAATCAGCCCCAGCATTTT. It is translated as CSARSGRRNQPQHF.

The CDR3: CSARVETQYF. In DNA form, the CDR3 reads TGCAGTGCTAGGGTAGAGACCCAGTACTTC. The chain recombines TRBV20-1 with TRBJ2-5; D is unclear. Germline V gene lookup returns CDR1 DFQATT and CDR2 SNEGSKA (reference sequence). This CDR3 is built from 10 residues. V was shortened by 3 bases and J by 4 bases, with 3 bases between the two germline ends.

The CDR3 DNA follows: TGTGCCATCAGTGAGGGCCTACAGCCCCAGCATTTT. Amino acids: CAISEGLQPQHF. J is TRBJ1-5 and V is TRBV10-3; D is ambiguous. This CDR3 region has 12 residues. Germline assignment: CDR1 ENHRY and CDR2 SYGVKD. The V end was cut by 2 bases, the J end by 7 bases, with 6 bases between.

The chain recombines TRBV30 with TRBJ1-2; 8 bases fit TRBD1. Per the germline V gene, CDR1 is GTSNPN and CDR2 is SVGIG (reference sequence). After removal of 0 bases from V and 6 bases from J, the junction contained 9 bases not matched to a gene. The CDR3 covers 15 residues. CDR3 nucleotides: TGTGCCTGGAGTGTTTTCCGCAGGGGGCGAAATGGCTACACCTTC. Translated: CAWSVFRRGRNGYTF.

In this sample, this clonotype turned up a few times. The rearrangement uses TRBV20-1 and TRBJ2-7, with D perhaps TRBD2 (5 bases). Per germline, CDR1 DFQATT and CDR2 SNEGSKA (reference sequence). The CDR3 is 12 residues long. Trimming took 5 bases from V and 6 from J, leaving 14 bases between them. The CDR3 nucleotides are TGCAGTGCTCAGAGGGCGGTAATCGAGCAGTACTTC. Encoded protein: CSAQRAVIEQYF.

The chain employs TRBV3-1 and TRBJ2-7; D is uncertain. V shed 3 bases and J shed 7 bases, with 7 bases lying between them. The V gene's germline CDR1 is LGHDT and CDR2 YNNKEL (reference sequence). The CDR3 spans 11 residues. CDR3 residues: CASSHSGEQYF. The DNA of the CDR3 is TGTGCCAGCAGCCATAGTGGGGAGCAGTACTTC.

The V and J genes are TRBV9 and TRBJ2-5; 11 nucleotides match TRBD1. The junction had 6 bases not matched to a gene; V was cut back by 4 bases and J by 4 bases. Germline V lookup: CDR1 SGDLS, CDR2 YYNGEE. This CDR3 contains 15 residues. CDR3 loop: CASSLGQGARETQYF. CDR3 bases: TGTGCCAGCAGCCTTGGACAGGGGGCTAGAGAGACCCAGTACTTC.

V gene TRBV11-2 combines with J gene TRBJ1-1; D remains ambiguous. The CDR3 has 15 residues. CDR1 and CDR2 from the germline V gene are SGHAT and FQNNGV. The V end lost 3 bases, the J end lost 0 bases, and 11 bases lay between the germline ends. The CDR3 loop is CASSLIRDMNTEAFF. The CDR3 DNA sequence: TGTGCCAGCAGCTTGATCCGCGACATGAACACTGAAGCTTTCTTT.

Only a few counts were recorded for this clonotype. With a much larger clone just one base away, this may be a read error. This chain connects TRBV28 to TRBJ1-2; weak D call: TRBD1 (5 bases). The ends were cut back, 5 bases at V and 6 bases at J, with 22 bases in the middle. CDR1 is MDHEN, CDR2 SYDVKM, per germline. This CDR3 region has 16 residues. The CDR3 DNA follows: TGTGCCAGCAGTACCAAAGGTGTACAGGAGGTGGATGGCTACACCTTC. Its protein product is CASSTKGVQEVDGYTF.

This clonotype was recorded many times. The chain combines TRBV6-9 with TRBJ2-7, with 7 bases identical to TRBD2. In germline, CDR1 is MNHGY, CDR2 SVAAGI. CDR3 length: 12 amino acids. V dropped 4 bases and J dropped 4; count of bases not matched to a gene: 1. The CDR3 here is CASSSREYEQYF. CDR3 DNA: TGTGCCAGCAGTTCGCGGGAGTACGAGCAGTACTTC.

The CDR3 here is CAWVATTEAFF. DNA for the CDR3: TGTGCCTGGGTCGCTACCACTGAAGCTTTCTTT. The chain has TRBV30 and TRBJ1-1, with D uncertain. This CDR3 spans 11 amino acids. CDR1 GTSNPN and CDR2 SVGIG come from the germline V gene (reference sequence). Trimming left V 5 bases short and J 4 bases short, with 8 bases between. Supplemented by reference TRBV30 and TRBJ1-1, the full variable domain reads SQTIHQWPATLVQPVGSPLSLECTVEGTSNPNLYWYRQAAGRGLQLLFYSVGIGQISSEVPQNLSASRPQDRQFILSSKKLLLSDSGFYLCAWVATTEAFFGQGTRLTVV.

This clonotype was counted at least ten times. The rearrangement uses TRBV28 and TRBJ1-5, with 8 bases that match TRBD1. V gave up 2 bases and J gave up 5 bases; unmatched junction bases: 8. Germline-derived CDR1 and CDR2 are MDHEN and SYDVKM. The CDR3 runs to 16 residues. For the CDR3, the DNA is TGTGCCAGCAGTTTACCCCTGGCAGGGGGCGATCAGCCCCAGCATTTT. Translating it yields CASSLPLAGGDQPQHF.